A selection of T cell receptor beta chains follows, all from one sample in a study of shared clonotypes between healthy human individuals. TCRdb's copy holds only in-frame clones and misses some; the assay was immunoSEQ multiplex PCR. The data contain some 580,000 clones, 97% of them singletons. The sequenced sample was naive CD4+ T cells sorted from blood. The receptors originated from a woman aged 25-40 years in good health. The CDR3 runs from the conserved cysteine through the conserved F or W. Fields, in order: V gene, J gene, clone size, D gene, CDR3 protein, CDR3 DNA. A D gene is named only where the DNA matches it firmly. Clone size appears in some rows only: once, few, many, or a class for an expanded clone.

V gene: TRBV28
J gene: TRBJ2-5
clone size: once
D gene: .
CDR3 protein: CAGSENQETQYF
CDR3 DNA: TGTGCCGGGTCAGAAAACCAAGAGACCCAGTACTTC

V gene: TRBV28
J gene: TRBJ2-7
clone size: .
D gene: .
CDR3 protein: CASSSAASTYEQYF
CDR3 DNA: TGTGCCAGCAGTTCGGCAGCCTCTACCTACGAGCAGTACTTC

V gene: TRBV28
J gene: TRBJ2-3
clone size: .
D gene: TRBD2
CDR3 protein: CASSLAGGTPLGDTQYF
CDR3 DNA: TGTGCCAGCAGTCTAGCGGGGGGGACCCCCCTGGGGGATACGCAGTATTTT

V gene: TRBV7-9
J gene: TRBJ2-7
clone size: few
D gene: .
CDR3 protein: CASSLAAGSYEQYF
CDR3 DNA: TGTGCCAGCAGCTTAGCCGCAGGGTCCTACGAGCAGTACTTC

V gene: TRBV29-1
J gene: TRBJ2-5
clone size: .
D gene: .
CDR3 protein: CSVGGRAETQYF
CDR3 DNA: TGCAGCGTGGGTGGCAGGGCGGAGACCCAGTACTTC

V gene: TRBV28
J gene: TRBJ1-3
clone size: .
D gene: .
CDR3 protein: CASSPGPGNTIYF
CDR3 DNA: TGTGCCAGCAGCCCGGGGCCTGGAAACACCATATATTTT

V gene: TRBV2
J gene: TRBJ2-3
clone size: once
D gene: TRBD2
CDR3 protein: CASSLGLVSTDTQYF
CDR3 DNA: TGTGCCAGCAGTCTCGGACTAGTGAGCACAGATACGCAGTATTTT

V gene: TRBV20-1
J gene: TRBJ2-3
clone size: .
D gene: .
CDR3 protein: CTALSTDTQYF
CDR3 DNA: TGCACCGCCCTGAGCACAGATACGCAGTATTTT

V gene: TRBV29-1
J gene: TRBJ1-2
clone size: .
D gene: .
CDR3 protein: CSVGGVKGGYTF
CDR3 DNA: TGCAGCGTTGGAGGGGTTAAGGGTGGCTACACCTTC

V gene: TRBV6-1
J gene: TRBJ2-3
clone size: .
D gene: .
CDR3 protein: CASRGPYPSPDTQYF
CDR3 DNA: TGTGCCAGCCGCGGCCCTTATCCCTCCCCGGATACGCAGTATTTT

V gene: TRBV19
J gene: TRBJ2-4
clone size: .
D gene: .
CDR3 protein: CASTKGGTKNIQYF
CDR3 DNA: TGTGCCAGTACCAAAGGGGGGACCAAAAACATTCAGTACTTC

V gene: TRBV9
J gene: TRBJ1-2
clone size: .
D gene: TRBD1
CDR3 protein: CASSFRTGGGSSYGYTF
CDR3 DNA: TGTGCCAGCAGCTTTCGGACAGGGGGCGGAAGTTCCTATGGCTACACCTTC

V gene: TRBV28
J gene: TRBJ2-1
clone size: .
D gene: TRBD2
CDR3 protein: CASSLLGSGTDNEQFF
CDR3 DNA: TGTGCCAGCAGTTTATTGGGTAGCGGGACCGACAATGAGCAGTTCTTC

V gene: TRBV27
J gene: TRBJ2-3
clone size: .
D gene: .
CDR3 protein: CASSPLAVIDTDTQYF
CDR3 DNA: TGTGCCAGCAGCCCTTTAGCGGTTATTGACACAGATACGCAGTATTTT

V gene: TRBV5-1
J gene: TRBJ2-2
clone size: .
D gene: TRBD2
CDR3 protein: CASSSRLAGDLTGELFF
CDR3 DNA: TGCGCCAGCAGCTCCCGACTAGCGGGAGATTTAACCGGGGAGCTGTTTTTT

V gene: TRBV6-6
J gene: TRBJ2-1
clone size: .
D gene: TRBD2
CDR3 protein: CASSSPASGTFNEQFF
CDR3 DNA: TGTGCCAGCAGTTCACCCGCTAGCGGGACTTTCAATGAGCAGTTCTTC

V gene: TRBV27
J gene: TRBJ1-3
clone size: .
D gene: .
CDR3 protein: CASSFNSGNTIYF
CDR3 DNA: TGTGCCAGCAGTTTCAACTCTGGAAACACCATATATTTT

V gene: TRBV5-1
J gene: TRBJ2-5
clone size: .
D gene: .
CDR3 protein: CASSPTGEETQYF
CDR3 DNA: TGCGCCAGCAGCCCAACGGGGGAGGAGACCCAGTACTTC

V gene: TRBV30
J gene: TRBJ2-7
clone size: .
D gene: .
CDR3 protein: CAWSPPGASATYEQYF
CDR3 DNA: TGTGCCTGGAGTCCACCAGGGGCTAGCGCCACCTACGAGCAGTACTTC

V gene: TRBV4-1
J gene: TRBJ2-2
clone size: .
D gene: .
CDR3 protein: CASSQGSTGDTGELFF
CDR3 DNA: TGCGCCAGCAGCCAAGGGTCAACCGGAGACACCGGGGAGCTGTTTTTT

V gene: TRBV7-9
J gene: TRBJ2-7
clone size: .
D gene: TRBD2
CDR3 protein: CASSEAGGSYEQYF
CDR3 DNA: TGTGCCAGCAGCGAAGCGGGAGGCTCCTACGAGCAGTACTTC

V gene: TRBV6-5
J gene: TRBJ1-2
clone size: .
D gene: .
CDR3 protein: CASSKDSYGYTF
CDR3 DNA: TGTGCCAGCAGTAAGGACAGTTATGGCTACACCTTC

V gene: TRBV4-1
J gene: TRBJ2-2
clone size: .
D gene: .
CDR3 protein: CASSPASDGPGELFF
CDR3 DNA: TGCGCCAGCAGCCCGGCCTCGGACGGTCCCGGGGAGCTGTTTTTT

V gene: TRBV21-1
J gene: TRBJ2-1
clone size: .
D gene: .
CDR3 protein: CASTRGRSAGLISYNEQFF
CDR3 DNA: TGTGCCAGCACGAGAGGGCGGTCAGCGGGGTTAATCTCCTACAATGAGCAGTTCTTC

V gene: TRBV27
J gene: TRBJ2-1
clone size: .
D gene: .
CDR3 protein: CASSLRQGTYNEQFF
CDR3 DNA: TGTGCCAGCAGTTTACGACAAGGAACCTACAATGAGCAGTTCTTC